These 27 T cell receptor beta chains came from one sample sequenced in a study of a mutant IDH1 vaccine in newly diagnosed glioma. Time point in this sample: week 35, safety follow-up. Topical imiquimod accompanied each vaccine dose, which consisted of 300 ug of mutant IDH1 20-mer peptide. These receptors are not linked to any known antigen. Some clones are missing from TCRdb's copy, which holds only in-frame ones; the method was immunoSEQ multiplex PCR. The sample consists of about 48,000 clones, approximately 79% of them appearing once. The input for sequencing was PBMCs, taken from a glioma patient whose treatment included an IDH1 peptide vaccine. The receptors derive from a middle-aged man with glioma.

The genes are TRBV5-4 and TRBJ2-5, with 8 bases matching TRBD1. The J segment lost 2 bases and the V segment lost 0 bases, leaving 3 bases of the junction unmatched. CDR1 is SGHNT, CDR2 YYREEE, per germline (reference sequence). This CDR3 contains 15 residues. The CDR3 here is CASSLDRGYQETQYF. The CDR3 DNA follows: TGTGCCAGCAGCTTGGACAGGGGGTATCAAGAGACCCAGTACTTC.

CDR3 loop: CASSRVAGVTGELFF. In DNA, the CDR3 is TGTGCCAGCTCTCGAGTAGCGGGGGTCACCGGGGAGCTGTTTTTT. This sequence joins TRBV19 and TRBJ2-2; 9 nucleotides agree with TRBD2. This CDR3 has 15 amino acids. After removal of 9 bases from V and 4 bases from J, the junction contained 9 bases not matched to a gene. Germline assignment: CDR1 LNHDA and CDR2 SQIVND (reference sequence).

The chain combines TRBV5-5 with TRBJ2-7; D not resolved. The CDR3 covers 13 residues. Germline-derived CDR1 and CDR2 are SGHKS and YYEKEE (reference sequence). The germline V and J ends were trimmed by 2 bases and 4 bases, with 10 bases remaining between them. The CDR3, as DNA: TGTGCCAGCAGCTTTGGGCAGACTTACGAGCAGTACTTC. Its protein product is CASSFGQTYEQYF.

A few counts support this clone. The chain recombines TRBV5-4 with TRBJ2-7, with D tentatively TRBD2 (7 bases). The CDR3 runs 14 residues. Trimming took off 5 bases at V and 3 bases at J, with 15 bases between the two ends. Germline CDR1 reads SGHNT; CDR2 reads YYREEE (reference sequence). The CDR3 loop is CASRHWGGGYEQYF. The CDR3 nucleotides are TGTGCCAGCAGGCACTGGGGAGGGGGCTACGAGCAGTACTTC.

The chain couples TRBV28 to TRBJ1-5; 7 positions agree with TRBD1. The ends lost 8 bases at V and 9 bases at J; junction bases unmatched: 7. The CDR3 has 12 amino acids. Germline V gives CDR1 MDHEN, CDR2 SYDVKM. The CDR3 is CASQGGLLPQHF. DNA of the CDR3: TGTGCCAGCCAGGGGGGACTACTGCCCCAGCATTTT.

The chain has TRBV6-5 and TRBJ2-2; a possible D gene is TRBD2 (6 bases). Trimming took off 0 bases at V and 6 bases at J, with 8 bases between the two ends. This CDR3 is 14 amino acids long. Germline V gene sequence: CDR1 MNHEY, CDR2 SVGAGI. The CDR3 DNA follows: TGTGCCAGCAGTTACTCGACGGGGGCCGGGGAGCTGTTTTTT. Protein sequence: CASSYSTGAGELFF.

The J gene is TRBJ1-3, the V gene TRBV25-1, with D possibly TRBD1 on 6 matching bases. V lost 1 base and J lost 3, with 10 bases in between. The CDR3 extends over 15 amino acids. The germline gives CDR1 MGHDK, CDR2 SYGVNS. The CDR3 coding sequence is TGTGCCAGCAGTGAATTTAGGGGGGATGGAAACACCATATATTTT. Its translation: CASSEFRGDGNTIYF.

This chain uses TRBV27 with TRBJ2-3, with 9 bases identical to TRBD1. The germline CDR1 and CDR2 sequences are MNHEY and SMNVEV (reference sequence). This CDR3 has 15 amino acids. Trimming at V came to 5 bases and at J to 5 bases, leaving 8 bases not matched to a gene. Written as DNA, the CDR3 is TGTGCCAGCAGTCAAAGGACAGGGGCGGTAGATACGCAGTATTTT. It specifies CASSQRTGAVDTQYF.

The chain carries TRBV14 and TRBJ2-3; D is perhaps TRBD1 or TRBD2 (5 bases each). Germline CDR1 and CDR2: SGHDN and FVKESK. V was pared by 1 base and J by 1 base, with 9 bases between. The CDR3 has 15 amino acids. Here the CDR3 DNA reads TGTGCCAGCAGCCAAGCGGGGCACGGCACAGATACGCAGTATTTT. Its protein is CASSQAGHGTDTQYF.

The chain joins TRBV18 to TRBJ2-2; D gene unclear. The CDR3 extends over 13 amino acids. Trimming removed 1 base at V and 3 bases at J, with 3 bases between. CDR1 and CDR2 (germline): KGHSH, LQKENI. DNA of the CDR3: TGTGCCAGCTCACCACGGGACACCGGGGAGCTGTTTTTT. This translates into CASSPRDTGELFF.

A note on this clone: The junction and the germline gene differ at one end; a read error may be behind it. V is TRBV19 and J is TRBJ1-2, with D possibly TRBD1 on 5 matching bases. The germline gives CDR1 LNHDA, CDR2 SQIVND (reference sequence). There are 15 residues in the CDR3. Written as DNA, the CDR3 is TGTGCCAGTACTATAGGACTCGGGACGGGTTATGGCTACACCTTC. Translation: CASTIGLGTGYGYTF.

This clone has only a few counts. The J gene is TRBJ1-5, the V gene TRBV2; TRBD1 is a possible D gene (5 bases). Germline CDR1 is SNHLY and CDR2 is FYNNEI. Between the trimmed V and J ends, which lost 1 base and 7 bases, there was a span of 8 bases. The CDR3 runs 13 residues. DNA of the CDR3: TGTGCCAGCAGTGAAGGGGGGTACCAGCCCCAGCATTTT. Amino acid sequence: CASSEGGYQPQHF.

V usage is TRBV30 and J usage is TRBJ1-2, with 8 bases fitting TRBD1. Germline V gives CDR1 GTSNPN, CDR2 SVGIG (reference sequence). V was clipped by 3 bases and J by 7 bases; unmatched bases: 7. The CDR3 length is 13 residues. This chain's CDR3 is CAWRLQGVPGYTF. CDR3 coding DNA: TGTGCCTGGAGGTTACAGGGGGTTCCTGGCTACACCTTC.

The CDR3 spells CASSRDRVAETQYF. The CDR3 DNA reads as TGTGCCAGCAGTCGTGACAGGGTGGCGGAGACCCAGTACTTC. The gene calls are TRBV6-6 and TRBJ2-5, with 7 bases that match TRBD1. The CDR3 sequence is 14 residues long. The V segment lost 5 bases and the J segment 5 bases; nucleotides outside the gene matches: 8. Germline CDR1 is MNHNY and CDR2 is SVGAGI (reference sequence).

This rearrangement joins TRBV19 to TRBJ2-7, with TRBD1 matching 7 bases. Looked up from germline, CDR1 is LNHDA and CDR2 is SQIVND (reference sequence). V shed 5 bases and J 2 bases; nucleotides not matched to a gene: 6. The CDR3 totals 14 residues. CDR3 sequence reads: CASSGWDRAYEQYF. The CDR3 DNA sequence: TGTGCCAGTAGTGGATGGGACAGAGCCTACGAGCAGTACTTC. Supplemented by reference TRBV19 and TRBJ2-7, the full variable domain reads DGGITQSPKYLFRKEGQNVTLSCEQNLNHDAMYWYRQDPGQGLRLIYYSQIVNDFQKGDIAEGYSVSREKKESFPLTVTSAQKNPTAFYLCASSGWDRAYEQYFGPGTRLTVT.

The rearrangement uses TRBV4-1 and TRBJ1-2, with a tentative D call TRBD1 (5 bases). The CDR3 runs to 16 residues. The germline V gene has CDR1 MGHRA and CDR2 YSYEKL. V was shortened by 0 bases and J by 4 bases, with 15 bases between the two germline ends. The CDR3 reads CASSQDRGTLGYGYTF. The CDR3 DNA reads as TGCGCCAGCAGCCAAGATCGGGGGACTTTGGGCTATGGCTACACCTTC.

The chain uses TRBV6-6 and TRBJ2-7; maybe TRBD2 (5 bases). The CDR3 has 12 residues. Germline V gene data show CDR1 as MNHNY and CDR2 as SVGAGI (reference sequence). The CDR3 DNA sequence: TGTGTCACCGGAGAGGGCTTCTACGAGCAGTACTTC. Its translation: CVTGEGFYEQYF.

The V and J genes are TRBV9 and TRBJ2-5, with TRBD2 as a possible D gene (6 bases). The V end lost 3 bases, the J end lost 5 bases, and 14 bases lay between the germline ends. Looked up from germline, CDR1 is SGDLS and CDR2 is YYNGEE. The CDR3 sequence is 14 residues long. The CDR3 region is CASSANGGSETQYF. Here the CDR3 DNA reads TGTGCCAGCAGCGCAAATGGGGGGTCGGAGACCCAGTACTTC. The entire variable domain, with the rest obtained from reference TRBV9 and TRBJ2-5, is as follows: DSGVTQTPKHLITATGQRVTLRCSPRSGDLSVYWYQQSLDQGLQFLIQYYNGEERAKGNILERFSAQQFPDLHSELNLSSLELGDSALYFCASSANGGSETQYFGPGTRLLVL.

This chain joins TRBV7-6 and TRBJ2-2, with D hard to call. Germline V gene sequence: CDR1 SGHVS, CDR2 FNYEAQ. This CDR3 is 11 amino acids long. Trimming took off 8 bases at V and 9 bases at J, with 10 bases between the two ends. CDR3 amino acids: CASGMTRELFF. CDR3 bases: TGTGCCAGCGGGATGACAAGGGAGCTGTTTTTT. The full variable domain, completed using reference TRBV7-6 and TRBJ2-2, is GAGVSQSPRYKVTKRGQDVALRCDPISGHVSLYWYRQALGQGPEFLTYFNYEAQQDKSGLPNDRFSAERPEGSISTLTIQRTEQRDSAMYRCASGMTRELFFGEGSRLTVL.

The chain uses TRBV5-1 and TRBJ2-6; D is perhaps TRBD2 (5 bases). The CDR3 length is 16 residues. CDR1 SGHRS and CDR2 YFSETQ come from the germline V gene. The germline V and J ends were trimmed by 4 bases and 1 base, with 12 bases remaining between them. The CDR3 loop is CASSPPAGSGANVLTF. DNA of the CDR3: TGCGCCAGCAGCCCCCCGGCGGGTTCTGGGGCCAACGTCCTGACTTTC.

A few counts support this clone. This chain connects TRBV11-3 to TRBJ2-7, with D possibly TRBD2 on 7 matching bases. Deletions cut 3 bases from V and 7 bases from J, with 19 bases between. The CDR3 length is 15 residues. Germline-derived CDR1 and CDR2 are SGHNT and YENEEA. CDR3: CASSFGGGGPREQYF. CDR3 DNA: TGTGCCAGCAGCTTCGGTGGGGGGGGCCCGAGGGAGCAGTACTTC.

The chain is built from TRBV6-1 and TRBJ2-5; TRBD2 agrees at 9 bases. V shed 2 bases and J 2 bases; nucleotides not matched to a gene: 3. CDR3 length: 15 amino acids. Germline loops: CDR1 MNHNS, CDR2 SASEGT. The CDR3 DNA reads as TGTGCCAGCAGTGAATTAGCGGGGGAGCAAGAGACCCAGTACTTC. Its translation is CASSELAGEQETQYF.

The V gene is TRBV11-3, the J gene TRBJ2-2, with TRBD1 matching 12 bases. Germline V lookup: CDR1 SGHNT, CDR2 YENEEA. This CDR3 is 18 amino acids long. The V and J ends lost 2 bases and 0 bases, in that order; junction bases with no gene match: 4. As DNA, the CDR3 is TGTGCCAGCAGCTTACGGGACAGGGGGCTTCCGAACACCGGGGAGCTGTTTTTT. This gives the protein CASSLRDRGLPNTGELFF.

The rearrangement joins TRBV13 to TRBJ1-2, with D perhaps matching TRBD1 (6 bases). Per germline, CDR1 PRHDT and CDR2 FYEKMQ (reference sequence). This CDR3 is built from 13 residues. Trimming removed 4 bases at V and 4 bases at J, with 10 bases between. The CDR3 DNA reads as TGTGCCAGCAGCTACGACAGGCGCTATGGCTACACCTTC. Its protein is CASSYDRRYGYTF.

This clone has just one count. The V and J genes are TRBV5-1 and TRBJ1-4; D may be TRBD1 (6 bases). The CDR3 runs to 16 residues. Germline V lookup: CDR1 SGHRS, CDR2 YFSETQ. Trimming shortened V by 4 bases and J by 0 bases, and 13 bases separated the two germline ends. In nucleotides, the CDR3 is TGCGCCAGCAGCCTGGGGGGGACACCAACTAATGAAAAACTGTTTTTT. Amino acid sequence: CASSLGGTPTNEKLFF.

The J gene is TRBJ1-6, the V gene TRBV6-5; 7 nucleotides line up with TRBD1. CDR1 and CDR2 (germline): MNHEY, SVGAGI. Trimming cost V 5 bases and J 6 bases; bases outside gene matches: 7. The CDR3 extends over 15 amino acids. The CDR3 coding sequence is TGTGCCAGCAGTGGTAAACAGGGGTTTAATTCACCCCTCCACTTT. Translation gives CASSGKQGFNSPLHF.

The gene calls are TRBV7-2 and TRBJ1-1; D is uncertain. This CDR3 region has 14 residues. Germline lookup yields CDR1 SGHTA and CDR2 FQGNSA. The ends were cut back, 3 bases at V and 1 base at J, with 9 bases in the middle. The CDR3 loop is CASSFYVGNTEAFF. CDR3 in DNA: TGTGCCAGCAGCTTCTATGTAGGGAACACTGAAGCTTTCTTT.